This entry lists 30 T cell receptor beta chains sequenced from one sample in a study of early T cells in non-severe SARS-CoV-2 infection (dated by TCRdb to the early 2020s). To prepare the library, 5' RACE was applied. The listed sequencing device is NextSeq 500. TCRdb's own reprocessing of the public reads used fastp at Q25 and MiXCR and kept productive beta chains. Each entry merges the rows of one CDR3 protein and shows their most common DNA and genes. Within this sample are 68,000 or so distinct CDR3 sequences, with 11% of them counted one time only. The ten largest clones take up 6.4% of the sample. Input material: whole blood. The source is an adult who was a healthcare worker with PCR-confirmed SARS-CoV-2 infection or an uninfected control (not recorded which).

This clonotype showed up many times. The chain combines TRBV27 with TRBJ2-1, with a possible D match to TRBD1 (6 bases). Germline values: CDR1 MNHEY, CDR2 SMNVEV (reference sequence). This CDR3 is built from 13 residues. Between the trimmed V and J ends, which lost 3 bases and 8 bases, there was a span of 11 bases. In DNA, the CDR3 is TGTGCCAGCAGTTTGCAGTCAGGGGATGAGCAGTTCTTC. Protein: CASSLQSGDEQFF.

This clonotype was picked up many times. CDR3 DNA: TGTGCCAGCAGCCGCTACCCTCGACTAGCGGGAGGTATCTACAATGAGCAGTTCTTC. As protein: CASSRYPRLAGGIYNEQFF. The chain joins TRBV12-3 or TRBV12-4 to TRBJ2-1; 13 bases agree with TRBD2. This CDR3 has 19 amino acids. V dropped 6 bases and J dropped 3; count of bases not matched to a gene: 14.

The chain joins TRBV7-9 to TRBJ1-2; TRBD1 matches at 8 bases. The CDR3 has 14 residues. The trim removed 3 bases at V and 7 bases at J, leaving 7 bases unmatched. Germline V gives CDR1 SEHNR, CDR2 FQNEAQ (reference sequence). The CDR3 region is CASSFGQGGGGYTF. The DNA for the CDR3 is TGTGCCAGCAGCTTTGGACAGGGTGGCGGTGGCTACACCTTC.

The V gene is TRBV12-3 or TRBV12-4, the J gene TRBJ1-2; possibly TRBD1 for D (5 bases). V was trimmed by 4 bases and J by 3 bases, leaving 9 bases between them. The CDR3 runs 13 residues. The CDR3 protein is CASSSQGHYGYTF. Here the CDR3 DNA reads TGTGCCAGCAGTTCGCAGGGACACTATGGCTACACCTTC.

This clonotype has a count of ten or more. V usage is TRBV19 and J usage is TRBJ2-1; D is undetermined. The CDR3 spans 16 residues. Germline V lookup: CDR1 LNHDA, CDR2 SQIVND (reference sequence). Trimming stripped 1 base from V and 4 bases from J, with 14 bases between. CDR3 DNA: TGTGCCAGTAGTATAGTGAGGTTACAAGCGTACAATGAGCAGTTCTTC. Encoded protein: CASSIVRLQAYNEQFF. Based on the CDR3 plus reference TRBV19 and TRBJ2-1, the full variable domain is DGGITQSPKYLFRKEGQNVTLSCEQNLNHDAMYWYRQDPGQGLRLIYYSQIVNDFQKGDIAEGYSVSREKKESFPLTVTSAQKNPTAFYLCASSIVRLQAYNEQFFGPGTRLTVL.

This chain links TRBV29-1 with TRBJ2-5; no definite D call. The CDR3 length is 14 residues. Per germline, CDR1 SQVTM and CDR2 ANQGSEA. Trimming removed 2 bases from V and 2 bases from J, with 12 bases in between. Here the CDR3 DNA reads TGCAGCGTTGAAAGGACGCAACGGCAAGAGACCCAGTACTTC. It encodes CSVERTQRQETQYF.

Many counts were recorded for this clonotype. V usage is TRBV11-2 and J usage is TRBJ2-7; D possibly matches TRBD1 or TRBD2 (5 bases each). V was shortened by 5 bases and J by 4 bases, with 21 bases between the two germline ends. Germline V gene sequence: CDR1 SGHAT, CDR2 FQNNGV. The CDR3 is 16 amino acids. Written as DNA, the CDR3 is TGTGCCAGCAGCGCCCACCGGGGACGTGGGAAATACGAGCAGTACTTC. As protein: CASSAHRGRGKYEQYF.

The rearrangement joins TRBV20-1 to TRBJ2-3, with D perhaps matching TRBD2 (6 bases). Trimming cost V 6 bases and J 8 bases, with 15 bases left between them. This CDR3 region has 12 residues. Germline loops: CDR1 DFQATT, CDR2 SNEGSKA (reference sequence). The CDR3 DNA sequence: TGCAGTGCCCCAACTAGCTTCGGTACGCAGTATTTT. This codes for CSAPTSFGTQYF.

The sample holds many counts of this clonotype. The genes are TRBV6-5 and TRBJ1-1, with no clear D. The CDR3 is 14 amino acids. The ends were cut back, 6 bases at V and 4 bases at J, with 15 bases in the middle. Germline V gives CDR1 MNHEY, CDR2 SVGAGI. In DNA form, the CDR3 reads TGTGCCAGCAGAAAACAGAGGGAGAGCACTGAAGCTTTCTTT. Residues: CASRKQRESTEAFF.

The V and J genes are TRBV7-9 and TRBJ2-5; 7 nucleotides align to TRBD1. V was clipped by 1 base and J by 6 bases; unmatched bases: 11. The germline V gene encodes CDR1 SEHNR and CDR2 FQNEAQ (reference sequence). This CDR3 comprises 16 residues. CDR3 sequence reads: CASSLGGTDPGKTQYF. The CDR3 nucleotides are TGTGCCAGCAGCTTAGGTGGGACAGATCCTGGGAAGACCCAGTACTTC.

This sequence joins TRBV5-1 and TRBJ2-3, with D hard to call. The CDR3 has 14 residues. The germline V gene encodes CDR1 SGHRS and CDR2 YFSETQ. V dropped 0 bases and J dropped 1 base, with 6 bases sitting between them. This CDR3 reads CASSLGARTDTQYF. CDR3 in DNA: TGCGCCAGCAGCTTGGGGGCACGCACAGATACGCAGTATTTT.

The chain employs TRBV28 and TRBJ2-3; D not resolved. The CDR3 extends over 13 amino acids. Trimming left V 6 bases short and J 4 bases short, with 11 bases between. The germline V gene encodes CDR1 MDHEN and CDR2 SYDVKM. As DNA, the CDR3 is TGTGCCAGCAGCCCGGGCCCGCCAGATACGCAGTATTTT. As protein: CASSPGPPDTQYF.

This clonotype occurred many times. The rearrangement joins TRBV9 to TRBJ2-5, with 7 bases fitting TRBD2. Germline V gives CDR1 SGDLS, CDR2 YYNGEE. This CDR3 has 15 amino acids. Trimming took 3 bases from V and 3 from J; bases not matched to a gene: 8. The CDR3 protein is CASSAGDYAKETQYF. The CDR3 nucleotides read TGTGCCAGCAGCGCGGGGGACTATGCAAAAGAGACCCAGTACTTC.

The chain has TRBV9 and TRBJ1-2; D gene unclear. Trimming took 6 bases from V and 3 from J, leaving 9 bases between them. The CDR3 covers 12 residues. The germline CDR1 and CDR2 sequences are SGDLS and YYNGEE. The CDR3 DNA sequence: TGTGCCAGCACCACGCGCGACTATGGCTACACCTTC. Protein: CASTTRDYGYTF.

The chain carries TRBV24-1 and TRBJ1-2; D is perhaps TRBD1 (5 bases). The CDR3 contains 14 residues. Germline CDR1 and CDR2: KGHDR and SFDVKD. Trimming removed 4 bases from V and 0 bases from J, with 8 bases in between. The chain's CDR3 is CATSEAGPNYGYTF. The CDR3 DNA sequence: TGTGCCACCAGTGAGGCGGGACCTAACTATGGCTACACCTTC.

In this sample, this clonotype turned up many times. The chain joins TRBV14 to TRBJ2-1; 10 bases are a match to TRBD2. This CDR3 comprises 13 residues. Germline loops: CDR1 SGHDN, CDR2 FVKESK. V gave up 9 bases and J gave up 9 bases; unmatched junction bases: 8. This chain's CDR3 is CASGTSVWSEQFF. CDR3 sequence (DNA): TGTGCCAGTGGGACTAGCGTATGGAGTGAGCAGTTCTTC.

This chain joins TRBV3-1 and TRBJ1-2; D is unresolved. This CDR3 has 14 residues. Germline V gene data show CDR1 as LGHDT and CDR2 as YNNKEL (reference sequence). With 2 bases removed from V and 6 bases from J, the gap between germline ends came to 13 bases. Here the CDR3 reads CASSQLGSTDGYTF. In DNA, the CDR3 is TGTGCCAGCAGCCAATTGGGGTCTACGGATGGCTACACCTTC.

The rearrangement uses TRBV12-3 or TRBV12-4 and TRBJ2-3; D gene uncertain. This CDR3 region has 15 residues. Trimming shortened V by 5 bases and J by 2 bases, and 14 bases separated the two germline ends. The CDR3 coding sequence is TGTGCCAGCAGTCCCGGGTCCCCTCTCACAGATACGCAGTATTTT. It is translated as CASSPGSPLTDTQYF.

There are a few counts of this clonotype. J is TRBJ2-7 and V is TRBV2, with a tentative D call TRBD2 (6 bases). The V end was cut by 10 bases, the J end by 7 bases, with 17 bases between. The V gene's germline CDR1 is SNHLY and CDR2 FYNNEI. The CDR3 has 12 residues. CDR3 amino acids: CATGGPFLEQYF. The CDR3 nucleotides are TGTGCCACCGGGGGTCCGTTTCTTGAGCAGTACTTC.

The chain recombines TRBV9 with TRBJ2-2; tentative D call: TRBD2 (6 bases). Germline V CDR1 and CDR2: SGDLS, YYNGEE. The CDR3 runs 18 residues. The V end was cut by 3 bases, the J end by 5 bases, with 23 bases between. CDR3: CASSAHPSAFGGTGELFF. The CDR3 region has the DNA TGTGCCAGCAGCGCCCACCCTAGCGCGTTCGGCGGGACCGGGGAGCTGTTTTTT. The complete variable domain, with remaining parts taken from reference TRBV9 and TRBJ2-2, reads DSGVTQTPKHLITATGQRVTLRCSPRSGDLSVYWYQQSLDQGLQFLIQYYNGEERAKGNILERFSAQQFPDLHSELNLSSLELGDSALYFCASSAHPSAFGGTGELFFGEGSRLTVL.

The chain employs TRBV28 and TRBJ2-1, with 7 bases identical to TRBD2. CDR3 size: 14 residues. J was trimmed by 8 bases and V by 2 bases; bases with no gene match: 6. CDR1 is MDHEN, CDR2 SYDVKM, per germline. The CDR3 nucleotides are TGTGCCAGCAGTTTAATAGGCCGGGGGGATGAGCAGTTCTTC. This encodes CASSLIGRGDEQFF.

This clonotype was seen only a few times. The rearrangement joins TRBV4-1 to TRBJ2-7; D call uncertain. This CDR3 contains 12 residues. Trimming shortened V by 1 base and J by 7 bases, and 8 bases separated the two germline ends. Germline V lookup: CDR1 MGHRA, CDR2 YSYEKL. The CDR3 nucleotides read TGCGCCAGCAGCCAAGCCGGAGAAGAGCAGTACTTC. Protein product: CASSQAGEEQYF.

Only a few counts were recorded for this clonotype. The V gene is TRBV28, the J gene TRBJ2-7, with 7 bases matching TRBD1. Trimming at V came to 7 bases and at J to 1 base, leaving 10 bases not matched to a gene. Germline-derived CDR1 and CDR2 are MDHEN and SYDVKM. The CDR3 has 15 amino acids. In nucleotides, the CDR3 is TGTGCCAGCACTAGCCCAACGGGACAGTCCTACGAGCAGTACTTC. This codes for CASTSPTGQSYEQYF.

This clonotype was seen repeatedly, ten times or more. This sequence joins TRBV20-1 and TRBJ2-3; 7 nucleotides match TRBD1. With V trimmed by 0 bases and J by 2 bases, 5 bases remained unmatched. Germline V lookup: CDR1 DFQATT, CDR2 SNEGSKA (reference sequence). There are 15 residues in the CDR3. CDR3 nucleotide sequence: TGCAGTGCTAGAGATCCAGGGGGTGCCACAGATACGCAGTATTTT. Translation: CSARDPGGATDTQYF.

This clonotype was seen more than once but under ten times. The chain is built from TRBV20-1 and TRBJ2-1; perhaps TRBD2 as D (6 bases). CDR1 and CDR2 from the germline V gene are DFQATT and SNEGSKA (reference sequence). The CDR3 contains 16 residues. The V gene lost 6 bases and the J gene lost 4 bases, with 22 bases spanning the gap. The CDR3 sequence is CSASLAGLIRYNEQFF. CDR3 in DNA: TGCAGTGCATCCCTTGCGGGACTCATCCGTTACAATGAGCAGTTCTTC.

The CDR3 nucleotides are TGTGCCAGCAGCGTAGGTCAGAAAGAGACCCAGTACTTC. As protein: CASSVGQKETQYF. This chain connects TRBV9 to TRBJ2-5; D is unclear. The V gene's germline CDR1 is SGDLS and CDR2 YYNGEE. The CDR3 has 13 amino acids. Between the trimmed V and J ends, which lost 0 bases and 3 bases, there was a span of 6 bases.

This chain uses TRBV15 with TRBJ2-2; 11 positions match TRBD2. CDR3 length: 14 amino acids. Unmatched junction bases numbered 3, after V lost 9 bases and J lost 3 bases. Looked up from germline, CDR1 is LNHNV and CDR2 is YYDKDF (reference sequence). CDR3 DNA: TGTGCCACGGTAGCGGGAGGGTACACCGGGGAGCTGTTTTTT. Its translation: CATVAGGYTGELFF.

In this sample, this clonotype turned up many times. The CDR3 is CASSSLGGGSTEAFF. The CDR3 DNA follows: TGTGCCAGCAGCTCCCTAGGCGGTGGGAGTACTGAAGCTTTCTTT. The chain is built from TRBV12-3 or TRBV12-4 and TRBJ1-1; D remains ambiguous. The ends were cut back, 6 bases at V and 5 bases at J, with 19 bases in the middle. CDR3 length equals 15 residues.

This clonotype was seen a handful of times. The chain has TRBV6-6 and TRBJ1-6, with D possibly TRBD1 on 5 matching bases. CDR1 and CDR2 (germline): MNHNY, SVGAGI (reference sequence). CDR3 size: 14 residues. The CDR3 is CVSIGASYNSPLHF. The CDR3 region has the DNA TGTGTCTCCATTGGGGCAAGCTATAATTCACCCCTCCACTTT.

The sample holds a few counts of this clonotype. The rearrangement uses TRBV6-5 and TRBJ2-6; no definite D call. The CDR3 consists of 18 residues. Trimming pared 2 bases from V and 0 bases from J, leaving 14 bases between. The germline V gene has CDR1 MNHEY and CDR2 SVGAGI. DNA for the CDR3: TGTGCCAGCAGTTACGGCAGCCTCCCCTCCTCTGGGGCCAACGTCCTGACTTTC. Its protein product is CASSYGSLPSSGANVLTF.